This T cell receptor beta chain appears in the sequencing data of a study of blood T cell repertoires in COVID-19. As for the study in general: Nucleic acid was either cDNA or gDNA, and it came from T cells, B-cell-depleted T cells, or PBMCs.

This CDR3 has 20 residues. Germline V gene data show CDR1 as SSHAT and CDR2 as FNYEAQ (reference sequence). J lost 5 bases, V lost 5 bases, and 21 bases had no gene match. Profiling relied on immunoSEQ multiplex PCR, and the TCRdb table lists in-frame clones only, not all of them. The data show a few hundred thousand clones, roughly nine tenths seen once. This clone has just one count. The TCR originated in a woman between 35 and 50 years old who had recovered from COVID-19. This chain links TRBV7-7 with TRBJ1-4; 9 bases are shared with TRBD1. The sequencing input was peripheral blood. The CDR3 region is CASSRRDRGMNIRVNEKLFF. The CDR3 DNA follows: TGTGCCAGCAGCAGGCGAGACAGGGGGATGAATATTAGGGTAAATGAAAAACTGTTTTTT.